This T cell receptor beta chain came from a study of cytomegalovirus exposure and HLA in healthy donors. This PCR relied on a set of 60 Vbeta primers and 13 Jbeta primers. Profiling relied on immunoSEQ multiplex PCR, and the TCRdb table lists in-frame clones only, not all of them. The table includes 95,000 to 150,000 clones, over 80% detected once. On this clone itself: At one end the junction does not follow the germline gene, possibly because of a read error.

Germline V gene lookup returns CDR1 SGHVS and CDR2 FQNEAQ. The CDR3 consists of 15 residues. Input material: PBMCs. The sequence came from a man aged 25-45 years in good health and CMV-seronegative. V usage is TRBV7-8 and J usage is TRBJ2-2, with 8 bases matching TRBD2. The CDR3 nucleotides are TGTGCCAGCAGCTTAGGGGGACGGCAAAGGCGGGAGGTGTTTTTT. This codes for CASSLGGRQRREVFF.